A single sample gave rise to the 21 T cell receptor beta chains below, sequenced in a study of cytomegalovirus exposure and HLA in healthy donors. The PCR contained 60 Vbeta and 13 Jbeta primers. Sequencing used immunoSEQ multiplex PCR; TCRdb keeps in-frame clones, though not all of them. The profile covers just under 65,000 clones, with around four fifths appearing a single time and roughly 4.7% taken by the ten largest. Sequencing used PBMCs. These receptors came from a woman younger than 45 in good health and CMV-seronegative.

The genes are TRBV20-1 and TRBJ1-1; a possible D gene is TRBD1 (5 bases). Germline lookup yields CDR1 DFQATT and CDR2 SNEGSKA (reference sequence). This CDR3 has 11 amino acids. The V end was cut by 3 bases, the J end by 8 bases, with 10 bases between. The CDR3 DNA follows: TGCAGTGCTAGTTTCAACAGGGAAGCTTTCTTT. Residues: CSASFNREAFF.

The rearrangement uses TRBV5-1 and TRBJ1-2; 8 bases agree with TRBD1. The CDR3 loop spans 14 amino acids. The ends lost 7 bases at V and 4 bases at J; junction bases unmatched: 9. The germline gives CDR1 SGHRS, CDR2 YFSETQ. The CDR3 DNA follows: TGCGCCAGCCGGGACAGGTCGACACCCTATGGCTACACCTTC. It codes for CASRDRSTPYGYTF.

The gene calls are TRBV4-2 and TRBJ1-1; a weak D match, TRBD1 (5 bases). CDR1 is LGHNA and CDR2 is YNFKEQ in the germline V gene. V lost 0 bases and J 7 bases, leaving 21 bases between the germline ends. The CDR3 consists of 17 residues. The CDR3 DNA reads TGTGCCAGCAGCCAAGAGTTGCAGGGTGTACGTGTTTTTGAAGCTTTCTTT. Amino acids: CASSQELQGVRVFEAFF.

The V gene is TRBV30, the J gene TRBJ1-6, with 7 positions matching TRBD1. CDR1 is GTSNPN and CDR2 is SVGIG in the germline V gene (reference sequence). There are 12 residues in the CDR3. J was trimmed by 11 bases and V by 5 bases; bases with no gene match: 6. CDR3 amino acids: CAWADRWAPLHF. As DNA, the CDR3 is TGTGCCTGGGCGGACAGGTGGGCACCCCTCCACTTT.

The chain couples TRBV4-1 to TRBJ1-4; 9 bases are shared with TRBD1. Trimming at V came to 2 bases and at J to 7 bases, leaving 5 bases not matched to a gene. Germline V CDR1 and CDR2: MGHRA, YSYEKL. The CDR3 totals 15 residues. CDR3 amino acids: CASSQRQGGGEKLFF. The CDR3 region has the DNA TGCGCCAGCAGCCAACGACAGGGGGGGGGTGAAAAACTGTTTTTT.

The gene calls are TRBV9 and TRBJ2-5, with 8 bases matching TRBD2. This CDR3 contains 15 residues. V was clipped by 0 bases and J by 5 bases; unmatched bases: 6. Germline V lookup: CDR1 SGDLS, CDR2 YYNGEE. The CDR3 DNA is TGTGCCAGCAGCGTAGGACGGGGGGGTATGGAGACCCAGTACTTC. It translates to CASSVGRGGMETQYF.

This chain links TRBV7-2 with TRBJ1-1; D may be TRBD1 (6 bases). This CDR3 has 12 amino acids. From germline, CDR1 is SGHTA and CDR2 FQGNSA. Trimming cost V 3 bases and J 7 bases, with 9 bases left between them. The CDR3 region is CASSFTGIEAFF. The CDR3, as DNA: TGTGCCAGCAGCTTCACAGGGATTGAAGCTTTCTTT.

The chain joins TRBV6-5 to TRBJ2-7; the D gene is possibly TRBD1 (5 bases). The CDR3 totals 14 residues. Trimming removed 5 bases from V and 1 base from J, with 12 bases in between. Germline V gene lookup returns CDR1 MNHEY and CDR2 SVGAGI. CDR3 region: CASSRTSTSYEQYF. In DNA form, the CDR3 reads TGTGCCAGCAGTCGGACATCCACTTCCTACGAGCAGTACTTC.

The rearrangement uses TRBV29-1 and TRBJ2-2, with a weak D call TRBD2 (6 bases). Germline V CDR1 and CDR2: SQVTM, ANQGSEA. The V end lost 3 bases, the J end lost 5 bases, and 10 bases lay between the germline ends. This CDR3 contains 13 residues. The DNA for the CDR3 is TGCAGCGTTGAGCCGGGGGAGACCGGGGAGCTGTTTTTT. It specifies CSVEPGETGELFF.

The chain joins TRBV29-1 to TRBJ2-5, with no clear D. Trimming took 1 base from V and 0 from J, leaving 12 bases between them. Germline CDR1 and CDR2: SQVTM and ANQGSEA. The CDR3 consists of 15 residues. CDR3 in DNA: TGCAGCGTTGAAGCTCCTACCGGGTACCAAGAGACCCAGTACTTC. It specifies CSVEAPTGYQETQYF.

The rearrangement links TRBV6-5 to TRBJ2-3; 8 bases align to TRBD2. The V segment lost 0 bases and the J segment 0 bases; nucleotides outside the gene matches: 2. Germline assignment: CDR1 MNHEY and CDR2 SVGAGI. The CDR3 runs to 16 residues. The CDR3 coding sequence is TGTGCCAGCAGTTACTCTTTAGCGGGGAGCACAGATACGCAGTATTTT. This sequence encodes CASSYSLAGSTDTQYF.

In its sample, this clone was seen a few times. The rearrangement joins TRBV10-1 to TRBJ2-1; D is perhaps TRBD1 (6 bases). Trimming removed 8 bases from V and 11 bases from J, with 13 bases in between. The CDR3 covers 11 residues. The germline V gene encodes CDR1 WNHNN and CDR2 SYGVQD (reference sequence). The CDR3 nucleotides read TGCGCCAGCCCGAGAGGGGGAAAGCAGTTCTTC. Translation gives CASPRGGKQFF.

The chain employs TRBV20-1 and TRBJ1-1; TRBD1 matches at 7 bases. From germline, CDR1 is DFQATT and CDR2 SNEGSKA (reference sequence). The CDR3 totals 11 residues. V lost 6 bases and J lost 7; bases outside the gene matches: 5. Here the CDR3 reads CSAFRGDEAFF. CDR3 sequence (DNA): TGCAGTGCCTTCAGGGGGGATGAAGCTTTCTTT.

V and J are TRBV30 and TRBJ1-1; TRBD1 agrees at 7 bases. This CDR3 comprises 13 residues. Germline V gives CDR1 GTSNPN, CDR2 SVGIG (reference sequence). J was trimmed by 5 bases and V by 4 bases; bases with no gene match: 7. CDR3 protein: CAWMGQLFTEAFF. The CDR3 DNA follows: TGTGCCTGGATGGGACAGTTGTTTACTGAAGCTTTCTTT.

The chain is built from TRBV9 and TRBJ1-1, with no clear D. Germline V gene lookup returns CDR1 SGDLS and CDR2 YYNGEE. The CDR3 consists of 14 residues. Trimming pared 0 bases from V and 3 bases from J, leaving 9 bases between. The CDR3 here is CASSVGALDTEAFF. As DNA, the CDR3 is TGTGCCAGCAGCGTAGGAGCTTTGGACACTGAAGCTTTCTTT.

The DNA of the CDR3 is TGTGCCAGCAGCGATCCAGGGGGAAACACTGAAGCTTTCTTT. Translating gives CASSDPGGNTEAFF. V is TRBV9 and J is TRBJ1-1, with 7 bases fitting TRBD1. V shed 3 bases, J shed 2 bases, and the junction held 4 bases outside the gene matches. Germline CDR1 and CDR2: SGDLS and YYNGEE. This CDR3 is 14 amino acids long.

This rearrangement joins TRBV7-8 to TRBJ2-5; D possibly corresponds to TRBD2 (6 bases). Germline values: CDR1 SGHVS, CDR2 FQNEAQ. This CDR3 has 12 residues. V lost 3 bases to trimming and J lost 5 bases, with 7 bases between them. The DNA for the CDR3 is TGTGCCAGCAGCTTTCTAGCGGAGACCCAGTACTTC. Its translation is CASSFLAETQYF.

This chain joins TRBV6-6 and TRBJ1-6; TRBD1 might be the D (6 bases). Germline lookup yields CDR1 MNHNY and CDR2 SVGAGI (reference sequence). The CDR3 has 15 amino acids. Trimming pared 6 bases from V and 13 bases from J, leaving 22 bases between. Here the CDR3 reads CASSSPRNVQGPLHF. The CDR3 nucleotides read TGTGCCAGCAGCAGCCCCCGAAACGTACAGGGCCCCCTCCACTTT.

This chain joins TRBV28 and TRBJ1-2; the D gene is possibly TRBD1 (5 bases). V was pared by 7 bases and J by 4 bases, with 16 bases between. In germline, CDR1 is MDHEN, CDR2 SYDVKM. The CDR3 runs 14 residues. In DNA, the CDR3 is TGTGCCAGCACCCTACTCCAGGGAGGCTATGGCTACACCTTC. This sequence encodes CASTLLQGGYGYTF.

This clone was seen just once. This chain uses TRBV30 with TRBJ1-5; 7 bases match TRBD1. The V segment lost 0 bases and the J segment 6 bases; nucleotides outside the gene matches: 8. The length of the CDR3 is 15 residues. CDR1 is GTSNPN, CDR2 SVGIG, per germline (reference sequence). This CDR3 reads CAWSVEGGAPQPQHF. Written as DNA, the CDR3 is TGTGCCTGGAGTGTAGAAGGGGGCGCCCCTCAGCCCCAGCATTTT.

The chain couples TRBV29-1 to TRBJ1-2; D is ambiguous. The V gene lost 6 bases and the J gene lost 2 bases, with 13 bases spanning the gap. From germline, CDR1 is SQVTM and CDR2 ANQGSEA. CDR3 length: 13 residues. In DNA form, the CDR3 reads TGCAGCGTCGGGAGGGAGGAGAACTATGGCTACACCTTC. Translated: CSVGREENYGYTF.